This TCR beta chain was observed in a study of blood T cell repertoires in COVID-19. The V gene's germline CDR1 is MDHEN and CDR2 SYDVKM. CDR3 length equals 15 residues. After removal of 1 base from V and 3 bases from J, the junction contained 3 bases not matched to a gene. TCRdb keeps only in-frame clones here, not all; method: immunoSEQ multiplex PCR. Here the sample spans under 120,000 clones, around 87% being singletons. The sample consisted of peripheral blood. This TCR was sampled from a woman aged 80 or over with acute or convalescent COVID-19. The chain employs TRBV28 and TRBJ2-3, with 8 bases that match TRBD2. The CDR3 here is CASSLLRGDTDTQYF. The CDR3 DNA sequence: TGTGCCAGCAGTTTATTGCGGGGGGATACAGATACGCAGTATTTT.